This T cell receptor (beta chain) was sequenced for a study of cytomegalovirus exposure and HLA in healthy donors. Study overall: Genetic ancestry analysis placed approximately 78% of the 300 to 500 donors that were genotyped in the Caucasian-associated cluster. Regarding the study as a whole: CMV antigen specificity was confirmed in vitro for a few CMV-associated chains. Among the most significant clusters, several appeared linked to common viral pathogens in a later analysis. It was assumed in the presence/absence analyses that sequencing depth was roughly uniform across donors.

In regard to this clone: Its antigen is currently unknown.

The V gene end was trimmed by 5 bases and the J gene end by 6 bases; junction bases not matched to a gene: 8. The CDR3 totals 15 residues. Germline V gene lookup returns CDR1 SGHTA and CDR2 FQGTGA. Primers: 60 Vbeta forward and 13 Jbeta reverse. TCRdb's table, derived via immunoSEQ multiplex PCR, lists solely in-frame clones and lacks some. The sample has 150,000 to 200,000 clones; about 10% are singletons. Source material: PBMCs. This sequence joins TRBV7-3 and TRBJ2-2; TRBD1 matches at 8 bases. The sequence came from a woman aged 25-40 years in good health and CMV-seropositive. The CDR3 sequence is CASSPPGGPSGELFF. The CDR3 DNA reads TGTGCCAGCAGCCCCCCAGGGGGCCCCTCCGGGGAGCTGTTTTTT.